The rows below give T cell receptor beta chains drawn from one sample of a study of technical replicates of blood from several donors. Produced via immunoSEQ multiplex PCR; TCRdb's table is partial and in-frame only. The sample carries 60,000 to 80,000 clones, almost 95% recorded once. Sequencing was done on a sample of T cells isolated from PBMCs. The receptor source for this set is a human donor in good health. CDR3s include the opening cysteine and the closing phenylalanine or tryptophan. Fields, in order: V gene, clone size, J gene, D gene, CDR3 protein, CDR3 DNA. D genes are given only for firm matches. A clone size is listed for some rows: how often the clone was seen (once, few, many), or a class if it is expanded.

TRBV6-5,-,TRBJ1-5,TRBD1,CASSVRGPRGQPQHF,TGTGCCAGCAGTGTAAGGGGGCCCCGCGGGCAGCCCCAGCATTTT
TRBV6-5,-,TRBJ1-4,TRBD1,CASTGQGSGKLFF,TGTGCCAGCACGGGACAGGGGAGTGGGAAACTGTTTTTT
TRBV7-9,-,TRBJ2-5,TRBD1,CASTGGAETQYF,TGTGCCAGCACAGGGGGCGCGGAGACCCAGTACTTC
TRBV6-6,-,TRBJ2-7,-,CASSYRGLHYEQYF,TGTGCCAGCAGTTACCGAGGGTTGCACTACGAGCAGTACTTC
TRBV28,-,TRBJ2-7,-,CASSLKYRVSSYEQYF,TGTGCCAGCAGTTTAAAATACAGGGTGAGCTCCTACGAGCAGTACTTC
TRBV5-4,once,TRBJ2-1,-,CASSRSPGLAPNQYNEQFF,TGTGCCAGCAGCCGCAGCCCAGGCCTAGCGCCTAACCAGTACAATGAGCAGTTCTTC
TRBV7-3,-,TRBJ2-2,TRBD2,CASSSLGLAGDTGELFF,TGTGCCAGCAGCTCTTTGGGACTAGCGGGGGACACCGGGGAGCTGTTTTTT
TRBV20-1,-,TRBJ2-5,-,CSGLPSQTQYF,TGCAGTGGACTCCCTTCGCAGACCCAGTACTTC
TRBV5-4,-,TRBJ2-1,-,CASSPGSGVSSYNEQFF,TGTGCCAGCAGCCCGGGTAGCGGAGTTAGCTCCTACAATGAGCAGTTCTTC
TRBV28,-,TRBJ2-3,-,CASSLSGSWETQYF,TGTGCCAGCAGTTTATCTGGGTCATGGGAGACGCAGTATTTT
TRBV4-3,-,TRBJ1-2,TRBD1,CASSQLGTGNNYGYTF,TGCGCCAGCAGCCAATTAGGGACAGGGAATAACTATGGCTACACCTTC
TRBV28,-,TRBJ2-1,TRBD2,CASGSSGRLSEQFF,TGTGCCAGCGGTTCTAGCGGGAGATTAAGTGAGCAGTTCTTC
TRBV19,-,TRBJ1-1,TRBD1,CASRPKGGTGRTEAFF,TGTGCCAGTAGGCCTAAAGGGGGGACAGGGAGAACTGAAGCTTTCTTT
TRBV6-1,-,TRBJ1-5,-,CASSEASGGNQPQHF,TGTGCCAGCAGTGAAGCGTCAGGGGGCAATCAGCCCCAGCATTTT
TRBV7-6,-,TRBJ2-1,-,CASSYVAAGAPVNEQFF,TGTGCCAGCAGCTACGTGGCGGCGGGGGCTCCGGTCAATGAGCAGTTCTTC
TRBV15,-,TRBJ2-7,-,CATRQGSSYEQYF,TGTGCCACCAGACAGGGCTCCTCCTACGAGCAGTACTTC